One and the same sample provided the 12 T cell receptor beta chains below, sequenced in a study of cytomegalovirus exposure and HLA in healthy donors. A multiplex PCR was run with 60 Vbeta primers and 13 Jbeta primers. Sequenced by immunoSEQ multiplex PCR; TCRdb stores in-frame clones only, minus some. The top ten hold roughly 1.2% of the sample, which has approximately 130,000 clones, roughly four fifths seen once. The specimen was PBMCs. These TCRs come from a boy aged 5-17 years in good health and CMV-seronegative.

The chain has TRBV5-6 and TRBJ1-2; D might be TRBD1 (6 bases). The germline CDR1 and CDR2 sequences are SGHDT and YYEEEE. V shed 5 bases and J shed 1 base, with 12 bases lying between them. The CDR3 is 14 residues long. CDR3 DNA: TGTGCCAGCAGTTTTCAGGACAGTAACTATGGCTACACCTTC. Translation gives CASSFQDSNYGYTF.

This chain connects TRBV4-2 to TRBJ2-5, with D perhaps TRBD2 (6 bases). CDR1 and CDR2 (germline): LGHNA, YNFKEQ. The CDR3 is made up of 16 amino acids. V was pared by 0 bases and J by 4 bases, with 15 bases between. This CDR3 reads CASSQESPGSGETQYF. CDR3 nucleotides: TGTGCCAGCAGCCAAGAGTCCCCAGGTAGCGGAGAGACCCAGTACTTC.

The genes are TRBV14 and TRBJ2-7; TRBD2 might be the D (6 bases). V shed 4 bases and J shed 3 bases, with 13 bases lying between them. Germline V lookup: CDR1 SGHDN, CDR2 FVKESK. There are 14 residues in the CDR3. For the CDR3, the DNA is TGTGCCAGCAGCCCCCCGGGACTTCTCTACGAGCAGTACTTC. Translating it yields CASSPPGLLYEQYF.

The chain joins TRBV2 to TRBJ1-2; D not resolved. Trimming stripped 3 bases from V and 4 bases from J, with 9 bases between. Germline loops: CDR1 SNHLY, CDR2 FYNNEI. CDR3 length equals 13 residues. The CDR3 loop is CASSEGGIYGYTF. CDR3 nucleotide sequence: TGTGCCAGCAGTGAGGGAGGGATCTATGGCTACACCTTC.

The chain joins TRBV9 to TRBJ2-3; unclear D gene. The CDR3 consists of 14 residues. Germline CDR1 reads SGDLS; CDR2 reads YYNGEE. The V gene lost 0 bases and the J gene lost 1 base, with 6 bases spanning the gap. CDR3 nucleotide sequence: TGTGCCAGCAGCGTAGCGACTGGCACAGATACGCAGTATTTT. Amino acid sequence: CASSVATGTDTQYF. The full variable domain, completed using reference TRBV9 and TRBJ2-3, is DSGVTQTPKHLITATGQRVTLRCSPRSGDLSVYWYQQSLDQGLQFLIQYYNGEERAKGNILERFSAQQFPDLHSELNLSSLELGDSALYFCASSVATGTDTQYFGPGTRLTVL.

This clone was counted once. The V and J genes are TRBV5-1 and TRBJ1-1, with D perhaps TRBD1 (6 bases). Trimming took 3 bases from V and 1 from J, leaving 16 bases between them. Germline V gene lookup returns CDR1 SGHRS and CDR2 YFSETQ. This CDR3 contains 16 residues. The CDR3 here is CASSSWTDTSNTEAFF. As DNA, the CDR3 is TGCGCCAGCAGCTCCTGGACAGATACATCGAACACTGAAGCTTTCTTT.

The chain joins TRBV11-3 to TRBJ1-2; TRBD1 agrees at 8 bases. Germline V gene data show CDR1 as SGHNT and CDR2 as YENEEA. The CDR3 consists of 15 residues. J lost 4 bases, V lost 5 bases, and 9 bases had no gene match. CDR3: CASSQDRASRYGYTF. Written as DNA, the CDR3 is TGTGCCAGCAGCCAGGACAGGGCGTCCCGCTATGGCTACACCTTC. Complete variable domain (other parts from reference TRBV11-3 and TRBJ1-2): EAGVVQSPRYKIIEKKQPVAFWCNPISGHNTLYWYLQNLGQGPELLIRYENEEAVDDSQLPKDRFSAERLKGVDSTLKIQPAELGDSAVYLCASSQDRASRYGYTFGSGTRLTVV.

This clone was found a few times. This chain joins TRBV30 and TRBJ1-1; D is uncertain. The CDR3 consists of 12 residues. Germline assignment: CDR1 GTSNPN and CDR2 SVGIG (reference sequence). V shed 2 bases and J shed 5 bases, with 9 bases lying between them. CDR3 sequence: CAWSRQVTEAFF. The CDR3 DNA sequence: TGTGCCTGGAGTCGGCAGGTAACTGAAGCTTTCTTT.

V usage is TRBV7-8 and J usage is TRBJ1-1, with D tentatively TRBD1 (5 bases). The CDR3 sequence is 19 residues long. Germline values: CDR1 SGHVS, CDR2 FQNEAQ. V shed 1 base and J shed 1 base, with 22 bases lying between them. As DNA, the CDR3 is TGTGCCAGCAGCTTAGTTCCAGGGTCTCTAGGCCCCGGGAACACTGAAGCTTTCTTT. Amino acids: CASSLVPGSLGPGNTEAFF.

The rearrangement links TRBV2 to TRBJ1-2; TRBD1 might be the D (6 bases). With 6 bases removed from V and 4 bases from J, the gap between germline ends came to 12 bases. The CDR3 spans 13 residues. Germline CDR1 is SNHLY and CDR2 is FYNNEI. The CDR3 sequence is CASSRGGAYGYTF. The CDR3, as DNA: TGTGCCAGCAGCCGAGGGGGGGCCTATGGCTACACCTTC.

The table lists this clone with a few counts. The chain carries TRBV5-4 and TRBJ2-7; weak D call: TRBD2 (6 bases). The CDR3 spans 16 residues. V was clipped by 4 bases and J by 6 bases, with 23 bases between them. CDR1 is SGHNT, CDR2 YYREEE, per germline (reference sequence). The CDR3 is CASSLSAGGVNFEQYF. Written as DNA, the CDR3 is TGTGCCAGCAGCCTATCAGCTGGCGGGGTGAACTTCGAGCAGTACTTC.

V usage is TRBV27 and J usage is TRBJ2-3; D may be TRBD1 (6 bases). Trimming pared 7 bases from V and 4 bases from J, leaving 12 bases between. This CDR3 spans 13 amino acids. Germline-derived CDR1 and CDR2 are MNHEY and SMNVEV (reference sequence). CDR3 residues: CASKSRGPDTQYF. In nucleotides, the CDR3 is TGTGCCAGCAAATCCAGGGGTCCAGATACGCAGTATTTT.